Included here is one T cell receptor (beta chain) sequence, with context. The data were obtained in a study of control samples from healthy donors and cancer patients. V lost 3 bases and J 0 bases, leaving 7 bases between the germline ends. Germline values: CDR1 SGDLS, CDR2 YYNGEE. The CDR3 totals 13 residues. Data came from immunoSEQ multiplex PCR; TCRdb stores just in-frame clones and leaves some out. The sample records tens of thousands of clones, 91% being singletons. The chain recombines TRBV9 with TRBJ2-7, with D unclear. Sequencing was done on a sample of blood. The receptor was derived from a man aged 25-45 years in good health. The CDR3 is CASSAGSSYEQYF. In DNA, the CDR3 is TGTGCCAGCAGCGCAGGTAGCTCCTACGAGCAGTACTTC.